These 9 T cell receptor beta chains originate from one sample sequenced in a study of T cell responses to AZD1222 COVID-19 vaccine. Only in-frame clones appear in the TCRdb table, and some are missing; sequencing was by immunoSEQ multiplex PCR. The top ten clones hold approximately 3.5% of a sample with about 120,000 clones, 88% of them seen once. The source was peripheral blood, collected 28 days after the second AZD1222 dose. Receptors were obtained from an adult who received the AZD1222 COVID-19 vaccine.

The rearrangement links TRBV14 to TRBJ2-5; D not resolved. The CDR3 runs 18 residues. Trimming took 4 bases from V and 3 from J, leaving 24 bases between them. Germline CDR1 SGHDN, CDR2 FVKESK. DNA for the CDR3: TGTGCCAGCAGCCTACGACCCGGGTTATCGGCGCTCAAAGAGACCCAGTACTTC. Translation: CASSLRPGLSALKETQYF. Combining the CDR3 with reference TRBV14 and TRBJ2-5 gives the whole variable domain EAGVTQFPSHSVIEKGQTVTLRCDPISGHDNLYWYRRVMGKEIKFLLHFVKESKQDESGMPNNRFLAERTGGTYSTLKVQPAELEDSGVYFCASSLRPGLSALKETQYFGPGTRLLVL.

This clone was recorded only once. V gene TRBV18 combines with J gene TRBJ1-1; tentatively, D is TRBD1 (6 bases). The CDR3 is made up of 15 amino acids. Germline V lookup: CDR1 KGHSH, CDR2 LQKENI. V was clipped by 5 bases and J by 3 bases, with 16 bases between them. The CDR3 region has the DNA TGTGCCAGCTCAATTAAGCAGGGGTTCGACACTGAAGCTTTCTTT. Translation: CASSIKQGFDTEAFF.

J is TRBJ1-1 and V is TRBV6-2 or TRBV6-3; 7 nucleotides line up with TRBD1. Per the germline V gene, CDR1 is MNHEY and CDR2 is SVGEGT. The V gene end was trimmed by 1 base and the J gene end by 0 bases; junction bases not matched to a gene: 8. The CDR3 totals 17 residues. The CDR3 spells CASSYYHRQGLNTEAFF. DNA for the CDR3: TGTGCCAGCAGTTACTACCACCGACAGGGTTTGAACACTGAAGCTTTCTTT.

The V gene is TRBV6-5, the J gene TRBJ1-6, with D hard to call. Trimming took 6 bases from V and 0 from J, leaving 9 bases between them. The CDR3 loop spans 15 amino acids. Germline V gene lookup returns CDR1 MNHEY and CDR2 SVGAGI. CDR3 sequence reads: CASRGGSSYNSPLHF. The CDR3 DNA reads TGTGCCAGCAGGGGCGGCAGCTCCTATAATTCACCCCTCCACTTT.

The rearrangement links TRBV10-3 to TRBJ2-7; D is unclear. The CDR3 has 13 amino acids. V lost 0 bases and J lost 7, with 10 bases in between. Germline-derived CDR1 and CDR2 are ENHRY and SYGVKD. Here the CDR3 DNA reads TGTGCCATCAGTGAGTCGGACGAGAAGGAGCAGTACTTC. The encoded protein is CAISESDEKEQYF.

The chain has TRBV12-5 and TRBJ1-2; D is unclear. Trimming pared 0 bases from V and 4 bases from J, leaving 12 bases between. Germline CDR1 and CDR2: LGHNT and FRNRAP. The CDR3 contains 15 residues. The CDR3 sequence is CASGLVGPGLYGYTF. Here the CDR3 DNA reads TGTGCTAGTGGTTTGGTAGGACCAGGCCTCTATGGCTACACCTTC.

V gene TRBV6-2 or TRBV6-3 combines with J gene TRBJ1-5; D might be TRBD1 (5 bases). V lost 2 bases and J 7 bases, leaving 12 bases between the germline ends. This CDR3 is built from 14 residues. Germline V gene sequence: CDR1 MNHEY, CDR2 SVGEGT. CDR3 sequence: CASSYNGGGQPQHF. CDR3 nucleotides: TGTGCCAGCAGTTACAATGGGGGAGGGCAGCCCCAGCATTTT.

The V and J genes are TRBV6-5 and TRBJ1-6; TRBD1 matches at 7 bases. Unmatched junction bases numbered 9, after V lost 2 bases and J lost 8 bases. CDR1 is MNHEY and CDR2 is SVGAGI in the germline V gene. This CDR3 spans 16 amino acids. This CDR3 is CASSYGGGQNHSPLHF. The CDR3 DNA follows: TGTGCCAGCAGTTACGGAGGGGGCCAGAATCATTCACCCCTCCACTTT.

For the CDR3, the DNA is TGCGCCAGCAGCCAAGATCCCACTAGCGGGAGGGCCTACGAGCAGTACTTC. This encodes CASSQDPTSGRAYEQYF. The chain combines TRBV4-1 with TRBJ2-7, with 13 bases aligning to TRBD2. From germline, CDR1 is MGHRA and CDR2 YSYEKL. The CDR3 has 17 residues. The V gene end was trimmed by 0 bases and the J gene end by 2 bases; junction bases not matched to a gene: 4.